The 9 T cell receptor beta chains listed next were all sequenced from one sample in a study of T cells in Graves' hyperthyroidism and ophthalmopathy (dated by TCRdb to between 2018 and 2021). Library preparation employed multiplex PCR. Sequencing was performed on an Illumina HiSeq 2000. Amplification of TCR beta CDR3 regions was carried out from RNA transcripts. The TCR CDR3 was subjected to a first round of RT-PCR using the HTBI primer set and the Qiagen OneStep RT-PCR kit. TCRdb reworked the public reads: Q25 trimming with fastp, MiXCR clone assembly, productive beta chains retained. Merged by CDR3 protein, the rows form single entries marked with the most common genes and DNA. The sample contains about 96,000 distinct CDR3 sequences, around 52% of them found a single time. The ten most abundant clones make up around 29% of the sample. Sample: blood. All receptors derive from a woman between 35 and 50 years old with Graves' hyperthyroidism.

V gene TRBV20-1 combines with J gene TRBJ2-5; TRBD1 agrees at 7 bases. Trimming cost V 5 bases and J 9 bases; bases outside gene matches: 21. Per the germline V gene, CDR1 is DFQATT and CDR2 is SNEGSKA (reference sequence). The CDR3 is made up of 16 amino acids. CDR3 in amino acids: CSAYRDRDYSNQPQYF. In DNA form, the CDR3 reads TGCAGTGCTTACCGGGACAGAGATTATAGCAATCAGCCCCAGTACTTC.

The chain joins TRBV25-1 to TRBJ1-2; D may be TRBD1 (6 bases). CDR1 and CDR2 from the germline V gene are MGHDK and SYGVNS. Between the trimmed V and J ends, which lost 7 bases and 2 bases, there was a span of 26 bases. There are 18 residues in the CDR3. The CDR3 DNA reads as TGTGCCAGCAAAGACAGCTTCGGGTCCGGGGGCGGGAACTATGGCTACACCTTC. Translation gives CASKDSFGSGGGNYGYTF.

Details on this clonotype: A much larger clonotype is one base distant, so this may be a read error. Likely a read error: the CDR3 ends without its conserved phenylalanine or tryptophan. This chain links TRBV12-3 or TRBV12-4 with TRBJ2-5; no clear D. The CDR3 contains 13 residues. Deletions cut 6 bases from V and 5 bases from J, with 13 bases between. The CDR3 reads CASRDPPHETQYL. The CDR3 coding sequence is TGTGCCAGCAGAGATCCTCCGCACGAGACCCAGTACCTC.

The chain carries TRBV20-1 and TRBJ1-5; 9 bases fit TRBD1. Germline assignment: CDR1 DFQATT and CDR2 SNEGSKA (reference sequence). The CDR3 sequence is 15 residues long. V was pared by 7 bases and J by 2 bases, with 9 bases of the junction left unmatched. The CDR3 nucleotides read TGCAGTGTAGGGGGACAGGGAGTAGGCAATCAGCCCCAGCATTTT. It specifies CSVGGQGVGNQPQHF.

The chain uses TRBV29-1 and TRBJ2-7; 8 positions match TRBD2. The CDR3 consists of 13 residues. Looked up from germline, CDR1 is SQVTM and CDR2 is ANQGSEA. J gave up 4 bases and V 8 bases, and 10 bases lay outside the gene matches. CDR3 sequence reads: CSLTGRARYEQYF. As DNA, the CDR3 is TGCAGCTTGACCGGGAGGGCCAGATACGAGCAGTACTTC.

This clonotype was observed at least ten times. The J gene is TRBJ2-7, the V gene TRBV5-1; 10 nucleotides line up with TRBD1. The germline CDR1 and CDR2 sequences are SGHRS and YFSETQ. The trim removed 5 bases at V and 4 bases at J, leaving 15 bases unmatched. The CDR3 covers 17 residues. The CDR3 DNA follows: TGCGCCAGCAGTTGGGCGATCCGGGACAGGGGATCTTACGAGCAGTACTTC. Protein product: CASSWAIRDRGSYEQYF.

This clonotype was observed many times. The V gene is TRBV18, the J gene TRBJ1-3; 8 bases align to TRBD1. The CDR3 has 16 residues. The germline V gene has CDR1 KGHSH and CDR2 LQKENI. V gave up 4 bases and J gave up 2 bases; unmatched junction bases: 7. For the CDR3, the DNA is TGTGCCAGCTCACTCATCCCACAGGGGGCTGGAAACACCATATATTTT. It translates to CASSLIPQGAGNTIYF.

J is TRBJ1-1 and V is TRBV20-1; 11 nucleotides align to TRBD1. CDR3 size: 16 residues. V lost 1 base and J lost 2; bases outside the gene matches: 6. Per the germline V gene, CDR1 is DFQATT and CDR2 is SNEGSKA (reference sequence). CDR3 DNA: TGCAGTGCTAGAGTATGGGACAGGGGGAAAAACACTGAAGCTTTCTTT. It yields the protein CSARVWDRGKNTEAFF.

In its sample, this clonotype was seen many times. This rearrangement joins TRBV20-1 to TRBJ2-5; the D is unclear. Germline CDR1 is DFQATT and CDR2 is SNEGSKA (reference sequence). Trimming left V 1 base short and J 5 bases short, with 26 bases between. The CDR3 has 18 residues. CDR3 coding DNA: TGCAGTGCTAGAGGTGTAAGGCAGTTCAGAGACCTATGGGAGACCCAGTACTTC. Its protein is CSARGVRQFRDLWETQYF.